What follows is one T cell receptor beta chain and its context. Antigen specificity is unknown. Trimming removed 3 bases from V and 4 bases from J; junction bases left unmatched: 6. Germline V gene data show CDR1 as MNHEY and CDR2 as SMNVEV (reference sequence). This CDR3 region has 15 residues. The donors, nominally healthy at sampling, likely had unrecorded immune exposures. This entry belongs to a study of cytomegalovirus exposure and HLA in healthy donors. Findings and caveats of the study: No immune exposure information besides CMV serostatus was available.

It was with 60 Vbeta and 13 Jbeta primers that the PCR ran. TCRdb's copy holds only in-frame clones and misses some; the assay was immunoSEQ multiplex PCR. The sample records around 150,000 clones, around four fifths being singletons. The sample consisted of PBMCs. The receptor's source is a male donor in good health and CMV-seronegative. The V and J genes are TRBV27 and TRBJ2-3, with 8 bases identical to TRBD2. CDR3: CASSFWRGEPDTQYF. The DNA of the CDR3 is TGTGCCAGCAGTTTCTGGCGGGGGGAGCCAGATACGCAGTATTTT.